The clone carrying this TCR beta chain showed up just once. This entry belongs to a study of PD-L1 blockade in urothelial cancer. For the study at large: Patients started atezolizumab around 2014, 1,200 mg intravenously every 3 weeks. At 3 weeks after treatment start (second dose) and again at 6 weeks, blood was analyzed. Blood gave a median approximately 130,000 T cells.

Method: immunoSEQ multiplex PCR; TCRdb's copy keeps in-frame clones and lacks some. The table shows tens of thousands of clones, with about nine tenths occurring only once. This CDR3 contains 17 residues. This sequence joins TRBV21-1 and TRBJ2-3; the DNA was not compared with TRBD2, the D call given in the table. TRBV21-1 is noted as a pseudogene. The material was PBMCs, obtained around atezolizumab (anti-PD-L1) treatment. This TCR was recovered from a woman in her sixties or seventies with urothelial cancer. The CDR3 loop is CASSICGGLCPTDTQYF. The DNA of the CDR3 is TGTGCCAGCAGCATCTGCGGAGGCCTTTGCCCCACAGATACGCAGTATTTT.